Presented here are 8 T cell receptor beta chains from one specimen sequenced in a study of cytomegalovirus exposure and HLA in healthy donors. Use of 60 Vbeta and 13 Jbeta primers characterized the PCR. Using immunoSEQ multiplex PCR, the repertoire was profiled, and TCRdb retains in-frame clones only, with some absent. This sample has 150,000 to 200,000 clones, with more than 75% found just once. The sequenced sample was PBMCs. The receptors originated from a girl less than two years old in good health and CMV-seronegative.

This clone has just a few counts. This chain uses TRBV2 with TRBJ2-3, with 7 bases lining up with TRBD2. CDR3 length equals 12 residues. Germline V CDR1 and CDR2: SNHLY, FYNNEI. The V gene end was trimmed by 5 bases and the J gene end by 10 bases; junction bases not matched to a gene: 6. The CDR3 reads CASSRRLAAQYF. The CDR3 DNA reads as TGTGCCAGCAGTCGGAGACTAGCCGCGCAGTATTTT.

This clone was detected only a few times. V gene TRBV30 combines with J gene TRBJ1-2, with D perhaps matching TRBD1 (6 bases). The CDR3 covers 12 residues. Germline V CDR1 and CDR2: GTSNPN, SVGIG (reference sequence). Trimming shortened V by 7 bases and J by 2 bases, and 11 bases separated the two germline ends. The CDR3: CAFGTKNYGYTF. The CDR3 coding sequence is TGTGCCTTCGGGACAAAAAACTATGGCTACACCTTC.

The gene calls are TRBV7-2 and TRBJ2-7, with 10 bases fitting TRBD2. The V and J ends lost 1 base and 3 bases, in that order; junction bases with no gene match: 3. Germline-derived CDR1 and CDR2 are SGHTA and FQGNSA. The CDR3 totals 15 residues. CDR3 region: CASSLVTSGNYEQYF. The DNA of the CDR3 is TGTGCCAGCAGCTTAGTTACTAGCGGGAACTACGAGCAGTACTTC.

The chain uses TRBV30 and TRBJ2-7; D uncertain. The germline V and J ends were trimmed by 0 bases and 1 base, with 13 bases remaining between them. This CDR3 comprises 15 residues. The germline gives CDR1 GTSNPN, CDR2 SVGIG (reference sequence). CDR3 amino acids: CAWSVFPAHSYEQYF. CDR3 DNA sequence: TGTGCCTGGAGTGTGTTCCCAGCGCATTCCTACGAGCAGTACTTC.

This clone was detected once. This chain connects TRBV18 to TRBJ1-1; D is ambiguous. The V end lost 2 bases, the J end lost 4 bases, and 8 bases lay between the germline ends. CDR1 is KGHSH and CDR2 is LQKENI in the germline V gene. This CDR3 has 13 amino acids. CDR3 bases: TGTGCCAGCTCACCAGGAAGAGGCACTGAAGCTTTCTTT. Protein: CASSPGRGTEAFF. The full variable domain, in which reference TRBV18 and TRBJ1-1 provide the parts outside the CDR3, is NAGVMQNPRHLVRRRGQEARLRCSPMKGHSHVYWYRQLPEEGLKFMVYLQKENIIDESGMPKERFSAEFPKEGPSILRIQQVVRGDSAAYFCASSPGRGTEAFFGQGTRLTVV.

The CDR3 spells CASSHLAGPPYNEQFF. The CDR3 DNA follows: TGTGCCAGCAGCCATTTAGCGGGACCGCCCTACAATGAGCAGTTCTTC. The chain combines TRBV7-3 with TRBJ2-1; 8 positions match TRBD2. Germline-derived CDR1 and CDR2 are SGHTA and FQGTGA. J lost 2 bases, V lost 5 bases, and 8 bases had no gene match. The CDR3 is 16 residues long.

The chain is built from TRBV9 and TRBJ1-2; TRBD1 agrees at 9 bases. This CDR3 comprises 16 residues. Germline loops: CDR1 SGDLS, CDR2 YYNGEE. V trimming: 0 bases; J trimming: 4 bases; junction bases outside the gene matches: 7. The CDR3: CASSVGQGGPIYGYTF. CDR3 DNA sequence: TGTGCCAGCAGCGTAGGACAGGGGGGACCGATCTATGGCTACACCTTC.

The V gene is TRBV7-9, the J gene TRBJ1-1, with a possible D match to TRBD1 (6 bases). The CDR3 totals 13 residues. The V end lost 8 bases, the J end lost 5 bases, and 15 bases lay between the germline ends. CDR1 is SEHNR and CDR2 is FQNEAQ in the germline V gene (reference sequence). Written as DNA, the CDR3 is TGTGCCAGCGGAGTACAGGGTAAGACTGAAGCTTTCTTT. It encodes CASGVQGKTEAFF.